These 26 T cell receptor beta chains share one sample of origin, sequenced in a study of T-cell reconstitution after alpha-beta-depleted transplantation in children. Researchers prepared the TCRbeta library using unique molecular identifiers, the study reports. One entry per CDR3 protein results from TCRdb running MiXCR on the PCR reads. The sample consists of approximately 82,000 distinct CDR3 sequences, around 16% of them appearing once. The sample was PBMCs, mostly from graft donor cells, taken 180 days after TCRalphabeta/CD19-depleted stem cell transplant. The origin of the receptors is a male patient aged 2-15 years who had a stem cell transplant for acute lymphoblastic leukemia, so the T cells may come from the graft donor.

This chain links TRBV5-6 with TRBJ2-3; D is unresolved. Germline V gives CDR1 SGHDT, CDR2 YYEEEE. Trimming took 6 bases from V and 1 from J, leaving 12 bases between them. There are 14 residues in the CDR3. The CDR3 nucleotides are TGTGCCAGCACCTTTATGGGCCGCACAGATACGCAGTATTTT. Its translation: CASTFMGRTDTQYF.

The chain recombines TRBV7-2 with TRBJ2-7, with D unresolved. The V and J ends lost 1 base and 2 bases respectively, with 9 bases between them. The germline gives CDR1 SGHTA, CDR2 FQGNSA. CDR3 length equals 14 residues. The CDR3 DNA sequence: TGTGCCAGCAGCTTAGGCGTGCCCACCTACGAGCAGTACTTC. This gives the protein CASSLGVPTYEQYF.

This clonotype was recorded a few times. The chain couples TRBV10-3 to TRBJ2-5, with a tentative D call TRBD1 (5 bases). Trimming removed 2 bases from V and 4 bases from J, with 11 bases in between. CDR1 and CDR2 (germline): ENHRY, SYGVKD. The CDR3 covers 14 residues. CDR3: CAISEGATVETQYF. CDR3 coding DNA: TGTGCCATCAGTGAGGGGGCAACTGTAGAGACCCAGTACTTC.

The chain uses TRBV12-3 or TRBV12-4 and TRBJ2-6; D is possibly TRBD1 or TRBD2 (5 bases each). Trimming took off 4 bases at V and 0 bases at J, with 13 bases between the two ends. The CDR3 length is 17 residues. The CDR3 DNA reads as TGTGCCAGCAGTTCCGGGACGGAGTACTCTGGGGCCAACGTCCTGACTTTC. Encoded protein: CASSSGTEYSGANVLTF.

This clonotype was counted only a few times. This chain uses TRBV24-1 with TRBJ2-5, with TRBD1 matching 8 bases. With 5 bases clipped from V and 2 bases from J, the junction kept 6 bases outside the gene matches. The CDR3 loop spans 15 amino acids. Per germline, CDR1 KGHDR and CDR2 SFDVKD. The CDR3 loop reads CATSAHRDRQETQYF. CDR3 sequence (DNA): TGTGCCACCAGTGCCCACCGGGACAGGCAAGAGACCCAGTACTTC.

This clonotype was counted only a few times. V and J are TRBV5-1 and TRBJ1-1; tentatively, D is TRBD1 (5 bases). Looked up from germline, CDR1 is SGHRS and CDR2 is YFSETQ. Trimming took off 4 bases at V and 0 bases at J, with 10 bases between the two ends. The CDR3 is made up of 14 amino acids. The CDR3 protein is CASSQGELNTEAFF. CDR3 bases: TGCGCCAGCAGCCAAGGGGAATTGAACACTGAAGCTTTCTTT.

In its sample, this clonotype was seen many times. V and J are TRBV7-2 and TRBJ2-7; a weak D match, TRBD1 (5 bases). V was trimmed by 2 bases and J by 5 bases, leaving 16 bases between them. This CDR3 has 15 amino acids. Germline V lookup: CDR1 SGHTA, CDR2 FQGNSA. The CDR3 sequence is CASSLSPGRRNEQYF. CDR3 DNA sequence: TGTGCCAGCAGCTTATCCCCAGGGCGTCGTAACGAGCAGTACTTC.

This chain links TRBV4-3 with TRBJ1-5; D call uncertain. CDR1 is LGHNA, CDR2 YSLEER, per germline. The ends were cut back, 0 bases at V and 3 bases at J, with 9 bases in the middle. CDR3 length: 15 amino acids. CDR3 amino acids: CASSQDLGANQPQHF. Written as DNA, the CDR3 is TGCGCCAGCAGCCAAGATCTCGGAGCCAATCAGCCCCAGCATTTT.

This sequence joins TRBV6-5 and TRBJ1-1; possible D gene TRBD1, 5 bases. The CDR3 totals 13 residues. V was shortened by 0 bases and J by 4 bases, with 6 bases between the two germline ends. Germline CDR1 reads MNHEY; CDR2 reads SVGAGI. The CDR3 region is CASSYSGPTEAFF. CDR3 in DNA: TGTGCCAGCAGTTACTCGGGGCCCACTGAAGCTTTCTTT.

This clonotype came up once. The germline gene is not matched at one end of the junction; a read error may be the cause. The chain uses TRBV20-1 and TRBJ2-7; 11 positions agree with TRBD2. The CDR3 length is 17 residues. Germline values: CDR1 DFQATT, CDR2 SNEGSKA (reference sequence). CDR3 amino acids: CCAKQLPTGTSGYEQYF. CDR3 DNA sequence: TGCTGTGCTAAGCAACTACCGACAGGGACTAGCGGATACGAGCAGTACTTC.

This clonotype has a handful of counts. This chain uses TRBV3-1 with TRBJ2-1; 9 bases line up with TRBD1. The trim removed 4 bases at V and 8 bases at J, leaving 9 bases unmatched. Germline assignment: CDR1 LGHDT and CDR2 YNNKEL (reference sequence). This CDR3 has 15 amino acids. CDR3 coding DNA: TGTGCCAGCAGCCCCCGGGACAGGGTGTTCGATGAGCAGTTCTTC. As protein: CASSPRDRVFDEQFF.

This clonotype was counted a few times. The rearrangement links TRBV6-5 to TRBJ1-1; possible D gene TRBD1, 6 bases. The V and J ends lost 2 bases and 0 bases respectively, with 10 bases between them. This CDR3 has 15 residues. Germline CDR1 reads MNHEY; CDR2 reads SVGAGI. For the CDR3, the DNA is TGTGCCAGCAGTTACGCCGGACAGTTGAACACTGAAGCTTTCTTT. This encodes CASSYAGQLNTEAFF.

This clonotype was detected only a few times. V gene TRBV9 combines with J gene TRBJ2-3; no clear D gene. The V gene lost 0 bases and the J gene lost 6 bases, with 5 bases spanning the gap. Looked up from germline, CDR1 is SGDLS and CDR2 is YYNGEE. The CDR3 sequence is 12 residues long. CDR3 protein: CASSVVLDTQYF. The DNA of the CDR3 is TGTGCCAGCAGCGTAGTGTTGGATACGCAGTATTTT.

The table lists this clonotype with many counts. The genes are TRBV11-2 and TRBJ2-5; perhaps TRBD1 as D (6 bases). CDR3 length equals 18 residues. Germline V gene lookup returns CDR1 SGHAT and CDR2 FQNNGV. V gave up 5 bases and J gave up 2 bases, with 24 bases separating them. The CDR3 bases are TGTGCCAGCAGCCGAACGGAGACAGGTCCTACCTTTCAAGAGACCCAGTACTTC. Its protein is CASSRTETGPTFQETQYF.

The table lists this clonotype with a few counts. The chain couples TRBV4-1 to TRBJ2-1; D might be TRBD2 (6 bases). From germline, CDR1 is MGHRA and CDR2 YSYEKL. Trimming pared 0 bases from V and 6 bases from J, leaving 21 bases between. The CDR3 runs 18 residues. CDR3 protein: CASSQDKSGVGRGNEQFF. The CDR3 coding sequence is TGCGCCAGCAGCCAAGATAAATCGGGTGTGGGGCGGGGCAATGAGCAGTTCTTC.

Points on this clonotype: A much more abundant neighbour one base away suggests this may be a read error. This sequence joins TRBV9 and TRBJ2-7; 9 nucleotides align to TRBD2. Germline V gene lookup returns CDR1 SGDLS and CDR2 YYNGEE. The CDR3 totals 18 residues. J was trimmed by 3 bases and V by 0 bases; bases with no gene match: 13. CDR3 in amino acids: CASSVESGGSLMFYEQYF. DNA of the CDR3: TGTGCCAGCAGCGTAGAAAGCGGGGGGTCCCTAATGTTCTACGAGCAGTACTTC.

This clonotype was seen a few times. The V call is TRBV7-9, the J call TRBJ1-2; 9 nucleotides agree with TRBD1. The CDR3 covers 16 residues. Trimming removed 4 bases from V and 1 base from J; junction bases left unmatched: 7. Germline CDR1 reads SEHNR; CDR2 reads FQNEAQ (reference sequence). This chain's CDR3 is CASSSGQGPDNYGYTF. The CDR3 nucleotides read TGTGCCAGCAGCTCGGGACAGGGACCGGATAACTATGGCTACACCTTC.

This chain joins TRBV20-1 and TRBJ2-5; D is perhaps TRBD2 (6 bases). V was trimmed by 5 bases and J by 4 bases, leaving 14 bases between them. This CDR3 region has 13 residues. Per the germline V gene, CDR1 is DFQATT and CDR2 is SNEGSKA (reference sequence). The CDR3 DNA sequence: TGCAGTGCTCGCACTAGCATGAGAGAGACCCAGTACTTC. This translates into CSARTSMRETQYF.

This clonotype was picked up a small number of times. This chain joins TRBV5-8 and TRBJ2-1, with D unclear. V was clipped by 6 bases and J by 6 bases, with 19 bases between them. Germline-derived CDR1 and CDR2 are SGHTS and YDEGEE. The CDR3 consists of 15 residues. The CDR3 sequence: CASTVGFPISNEQFF. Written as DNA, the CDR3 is TGTGCCAGCACCGTCGGTTTCCCTATCTCCAATGAGCAGTTCTTC. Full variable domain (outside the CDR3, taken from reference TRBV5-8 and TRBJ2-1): EAGVTQSPTHLIKTRGQQATLRCSPISGHTSVYWYQQALGLGLQFLLWYDEGEERNRGNFPPRFSGRQFPNYSSELNVNALELEDSALYLCASTVGFPISNEQFFGPGTRLTVL.

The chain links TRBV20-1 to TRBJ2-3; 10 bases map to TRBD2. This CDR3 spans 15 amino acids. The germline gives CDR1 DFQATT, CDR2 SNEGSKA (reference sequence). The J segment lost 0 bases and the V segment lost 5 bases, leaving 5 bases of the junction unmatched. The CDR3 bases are TGCAGTGCTGTCGGACTAGCGGTTAGCACAGATACGCAGTATTTT. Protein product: CSAVGLAVSTDTQYF.

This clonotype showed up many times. The CDR3, as DNA: TGCAGTGCTAGAGCACCCAAAGGCCCCGCGAACACCGGGGAGCTGTTTTTT. This translates into CSARAPKGPANTGELFF. The chain links TRBV20-1 to TRBJ2-2; D call uncertain. The CDR3 is 17 amino acids. Trimming stripped 1 base from V and 0 bases from J, with 15 bases between. Germline CDR1 and CDR2: DFQATT and SNEGSKA (reference sequence).

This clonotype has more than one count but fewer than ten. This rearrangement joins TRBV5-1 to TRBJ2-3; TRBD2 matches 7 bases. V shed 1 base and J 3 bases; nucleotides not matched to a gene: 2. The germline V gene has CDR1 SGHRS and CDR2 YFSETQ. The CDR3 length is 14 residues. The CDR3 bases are TGCGCCAGCAGCTTGCCTAGCGGTACAGATACGCAGTATTTT. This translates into CASSLPSGTDTQYF.

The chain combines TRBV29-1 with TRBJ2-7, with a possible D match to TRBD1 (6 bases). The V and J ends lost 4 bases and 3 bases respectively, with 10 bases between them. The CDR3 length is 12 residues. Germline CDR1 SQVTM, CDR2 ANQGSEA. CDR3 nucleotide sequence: TGCAGCGTTGCTACGACAGGCTACGAGCAGTACTTC. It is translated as CSVATTGYEQYF.

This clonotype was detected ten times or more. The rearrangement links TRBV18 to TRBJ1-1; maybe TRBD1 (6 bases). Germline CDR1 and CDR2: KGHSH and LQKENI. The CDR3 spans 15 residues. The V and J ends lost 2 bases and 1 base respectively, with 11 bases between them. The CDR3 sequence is CASSPSDRRNTEAFF. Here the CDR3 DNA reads TGTGCCAGCTCACCATCAGACAGGCGGAACACTGAAGCTTTCTTT.

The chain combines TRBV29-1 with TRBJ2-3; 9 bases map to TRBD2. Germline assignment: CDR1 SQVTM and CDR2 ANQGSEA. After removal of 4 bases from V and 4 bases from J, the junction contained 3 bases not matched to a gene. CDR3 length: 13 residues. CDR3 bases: TGCAGCGTTGTTGGCGGGGGGGCAGATACGCAGTATTTT. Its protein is CSVVGGGADTQYF.

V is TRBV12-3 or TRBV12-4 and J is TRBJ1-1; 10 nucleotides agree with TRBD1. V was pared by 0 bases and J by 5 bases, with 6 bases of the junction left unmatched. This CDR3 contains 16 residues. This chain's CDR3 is CASSLAGGQGPTEAFF. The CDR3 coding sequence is TGTGCCAGCAGTTTAGCGGGGGGACAGGGGCCGACTGAAGCTTTCTTT.